The sequence of this T cell receptor (beta chain) was determined in a study of T cells in Graves' hyperthyroidism and ophthalmopathy. Study-wide points: Ophthalmopathy was told apart from stable hyperthyroidism by a 13 V-J model.

This clonotype was seen a few times. Its antigen is not known. These patients, aged 18 to 65, had recently diagnosed hyperthyroidism lasting under 2 months. Isolation of PBMCs was performed on about 9.9 ml fresh peripheral blood. RNA transcripts served as the template for amplifying TCR beta CDR3 regions. Carried out on the TCR CDR3, a first-round RT-PCR used the HTBI primer set. TCRdb ran MiXCR on the multiplex PCR reads and lists one entry per CDR3 protein. Of about 180,000 distinct CDR3 sequences in the sample, about a sixth were seen once. Trimming pared 5 bases from V and 2 bases from J, leaving 9 bases between. Germline-derived CDR1 and CDR2 are SEHNR and FQNEAQ (reference sequence). There are 13 residues in the CDR3.

The sample was blood. The V call is TRBV7-9, the J call TRBJ1-1; the D is unclear. The receptor was isolated from a woman aged 45-65 years with Graves' hyperthyroidism. This CDR3 reads CASSLQLNTEAFF. As DNA, the CDR3 is TGTGCCAGCAGCCTGCAGCTTAACACTGAAGCTTTCTTT.